This T cell receptor (beta chain) was captured by sequencing in a study of blood T cells in healthy people across ages. The authors ran a second PCR of roughly 6 to 11 cycles using a sample-barcoded 5' primer and a J-beta primer mix. TCRdb re-analysed the 5' RACE reads in MiXCR, keeping a single row per CDR3 protein. The data show 700,000 to 850,000 distinct CDR3 sequences, with under 40% seen just once and around 13% held by the top ten. Germline V gene sequence: CDR1 MNHNS, CDR2 SASEGT. The CDR3 is 19 amino acids. V was clipped by 7 bases and J by 11 bases; unmatched bases: 29. Material: blood. The clonotype comes from a man younger than 30 in good health. The V and J genes are TRBV6-1 and TRBJ2-5; TRBD2 agrees at 9 bases. The CDR3 spells CASTRSLAKRGAWFGEQYF. CDR3 DNA: TGTGCCAGCACGCGGTCTCTCGCTAAGCGGGGGGCATGGTTCGGTGAGCAGTACTTC.